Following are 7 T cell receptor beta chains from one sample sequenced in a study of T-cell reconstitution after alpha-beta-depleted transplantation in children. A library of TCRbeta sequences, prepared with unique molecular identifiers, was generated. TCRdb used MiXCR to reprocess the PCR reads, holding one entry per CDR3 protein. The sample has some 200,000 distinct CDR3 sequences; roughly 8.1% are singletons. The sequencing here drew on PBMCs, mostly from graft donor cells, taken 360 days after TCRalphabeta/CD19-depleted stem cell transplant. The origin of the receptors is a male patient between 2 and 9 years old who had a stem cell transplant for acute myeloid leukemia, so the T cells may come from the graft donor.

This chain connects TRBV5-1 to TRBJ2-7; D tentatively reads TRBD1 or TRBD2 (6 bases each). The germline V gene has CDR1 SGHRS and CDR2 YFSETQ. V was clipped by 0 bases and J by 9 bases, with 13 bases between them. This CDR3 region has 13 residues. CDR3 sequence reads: CASSLGSSGAQYF. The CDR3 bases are TGCGCCAGCAGCTTGGGAAGCTCGGGGGCGCAGTACTTC.

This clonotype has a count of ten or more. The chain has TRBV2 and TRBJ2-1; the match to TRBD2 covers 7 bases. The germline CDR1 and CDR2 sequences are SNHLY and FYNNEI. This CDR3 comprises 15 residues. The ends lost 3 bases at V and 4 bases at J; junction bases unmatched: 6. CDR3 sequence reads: CASSERRELYNEQFF. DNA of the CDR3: TGTGCCAGCAGTGAGCGGCGGGAGTTGTACAATGAGCAGTTCTTC.

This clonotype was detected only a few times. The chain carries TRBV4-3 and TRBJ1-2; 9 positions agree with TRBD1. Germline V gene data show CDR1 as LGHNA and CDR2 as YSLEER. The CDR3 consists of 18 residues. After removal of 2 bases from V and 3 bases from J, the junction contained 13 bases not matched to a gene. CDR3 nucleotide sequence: TGCGCCAGCAGCCAAAGCCGGGACAGGGATTATTGGGACTATGGCTACACCTTC. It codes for CASSQSRDRDYWDYGYTF.

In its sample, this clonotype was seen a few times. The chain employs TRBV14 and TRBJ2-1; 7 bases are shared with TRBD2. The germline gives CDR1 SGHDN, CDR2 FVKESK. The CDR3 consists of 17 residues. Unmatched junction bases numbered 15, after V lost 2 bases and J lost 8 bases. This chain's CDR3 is CASSQTRFTSALDEQFF. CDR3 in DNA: TGTGCCAGCAGCCAAACAAGGTTCACTAGCGCGCTTGATGAGCAGTTCTTC.

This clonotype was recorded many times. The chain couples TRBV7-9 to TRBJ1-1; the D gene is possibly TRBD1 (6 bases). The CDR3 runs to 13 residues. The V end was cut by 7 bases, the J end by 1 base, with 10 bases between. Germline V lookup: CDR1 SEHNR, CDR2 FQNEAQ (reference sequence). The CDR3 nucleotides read TGTGCCAGCACAAGGGGGGCGAACACTGAAGCTTTCTTT. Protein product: CASTRGANTEAFF.

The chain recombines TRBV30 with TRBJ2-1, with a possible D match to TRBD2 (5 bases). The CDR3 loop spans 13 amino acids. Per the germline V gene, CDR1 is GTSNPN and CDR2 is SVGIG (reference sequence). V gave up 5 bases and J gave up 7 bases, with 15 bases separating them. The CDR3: CAWSLGDVNEQFF. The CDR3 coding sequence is TGTGCCTGGTCCCTCGGGGATGTAAATGAGCAGTTCTTC.

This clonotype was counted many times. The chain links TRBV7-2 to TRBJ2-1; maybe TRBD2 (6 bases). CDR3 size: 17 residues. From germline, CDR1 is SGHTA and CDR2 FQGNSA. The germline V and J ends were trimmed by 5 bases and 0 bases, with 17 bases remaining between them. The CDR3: CASSPYRDSYSYNEQFF. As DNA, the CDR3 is TGTGCCAGCAGCCCATATAGGGACTCTTACTCCTACAATGAGCAGTTCTTC.